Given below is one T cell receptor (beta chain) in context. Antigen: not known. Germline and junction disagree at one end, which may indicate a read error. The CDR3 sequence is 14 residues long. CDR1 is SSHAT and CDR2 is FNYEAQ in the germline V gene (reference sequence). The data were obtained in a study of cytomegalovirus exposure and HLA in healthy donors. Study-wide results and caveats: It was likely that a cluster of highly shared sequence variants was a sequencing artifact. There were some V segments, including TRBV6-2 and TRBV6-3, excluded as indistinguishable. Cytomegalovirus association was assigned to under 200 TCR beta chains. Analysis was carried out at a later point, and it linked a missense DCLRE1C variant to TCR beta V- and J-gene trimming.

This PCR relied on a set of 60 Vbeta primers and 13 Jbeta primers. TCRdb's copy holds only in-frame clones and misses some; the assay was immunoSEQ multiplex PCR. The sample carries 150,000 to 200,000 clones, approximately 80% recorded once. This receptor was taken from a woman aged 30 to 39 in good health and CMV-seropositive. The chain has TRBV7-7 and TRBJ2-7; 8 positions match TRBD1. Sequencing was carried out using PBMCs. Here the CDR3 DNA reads TGTGCTAGCAGCTTAGGCGACAGGGGCTACGAGCAGTACTTC. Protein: CASSLGDRGYEQYF.